This TCR beta chain was found in a study of cytomegalovirus exposure and HLA in healthy donors. On the study more broadly: Inside one of the first data releases sat 85 million or so unique TCRs taken from HLA-typed donors.

The CDR3 covers 14 residues. V gave up 1 base and J gave up 6 bases, with 13 bases separating them. In germline, CDR1 is SGHDN, CDR2 FVKESK. Notes on the study in general: Later findings reportedly placed an Asian-associated ancestry cluster below the approximately 670-donor mean for N-insertions. Across donors, most TCRs were seen rarely, yet some public ones were widespread. Associated with cytomegalovirus, according to the listing, were 170 or so TCR beta chains.

The study ran its PCR with 60 Vbeta and 13 Jbeta primers. Measured with immunoSEQ multiplex PCR; TCRdb has only the in-frame clones, and not every one. This table has roughly 120,000 clones, under 80% appearing once. As regards this clone: The antigen is undetermined.

The chain links TRBV14 to TRBJ2-7; perhaps TRBD1 as D (6 bases). The clonotype was recovered from a woman in her 50s in good health and CMV-seropositive. The sample was PBMCs. CDR3 DNA: TGTGCCAGCAGCCAAGGAGGGACACCTCGCGAGCAGTACTTC. Translation: CASSQGGTPREQYF. Filled out from reference TRBV14 and TRBJ2-7, the complete variable domain reads EAGVTQFPSHSVIEKGQTVTLRCDPISGHDNLYWYRRVMGKEIKFLLHFVKESKQDESGMPNNRFLAERTGGTYSTLKVQPAELEDSGVYFCASSQGGTPREQYFGPGTRLTVT.